Listed below are T cell receptor beta chains from one sample, sequenced in a study of T cell changes during pregnancy in multiple sclerosis. Sequencing was performed with immunoSEQ multiplex PCR; in TCRdb, only in-frame clones are kept and a portion is missing. The sample has approximately 97,000 clones, roughly nine tenths seen once. Material: peripheral blood, obtained after pregnancy. All receptors derive from a female donor in good health, enrolled as a control in a pregnancy study. Each CDR3 is given with its conserved first and last residue.

>TRBV6-5|TRBJ1-6
CASGQGWNSPLHF
>TRBV27|TRBJ2-3
CASSLGLAGTSTDTQYF
>TRBV18|TRBJ1-1
CASSPGREGNTEAFF
>TRBV7-3|TRBJ2-3
CASSESGGTQYF
>TRBV7-8|TRBJ2-7
CASSLDPTGTYEQYF
>TRBV4-3|TRBJ1-4
CASSQDPSGGEKLFF
>TRBV7-3|TRBJ1-1
CASSRYRAEAFF
>TRBV7-2|TRBJ2-1
CASSLAGTARGNNEQFF
>TRBV4-1|TRBJ1-2
CASSQVARNNYGYTF
>TRBV30|TRBJ1-4
CAWSVTVLNEKLFF
>TRBV7-2|TRBJ2-5
CASSLGGGGGVGETQYF
>TRBV29-1|TRBJ1-1
CSVIGGTGATEAFF
>TRBV5-4|TRBJ1-3
CASTETGGNTIYF
>TRBV18|TRBJ2-1
CASSPNPRSEQFF
>TRBV11-2|TRBJ1-2
CASSLGGYGYTF
>TRBV28|TRBJ1-5
CASRFGRHDPQHF
>TRBV7-2|TRBJ2-3
CASSLGGNTDTQYF
>TRBV5-4|TRBJ1-4
CASSGGQSEKLFF
>TRBV28|TRBJ2-2
CASRKRVGGKSGELFF
>TRBV6-1|TRBJ1-5
CASSQGRVNGNQPQHF
>TRBV19|TRBJ2-5
CASSSGSQETQYF
>TRBV7-8|TRBJ1-3
CASSFLGEQGRFGNTIYF
>TRBV9|TRBJ2-3
CASSVELRLAGDTQYF
>TRBV30|TRBJ2-5
CAWSFDRPRLAGGQGEETQYF
>TRBV19|TRBJ1-5
CASSIRSGGGQPQHF
>TRBV6-5|TRBJ1-1
CASSYRGGEAFF
>TRBV7-3|TRBJ1-1
CASSTRQGARTEAFF
>TRBV5-1|TRBJ1-1
CASSLRSNSEAFF
>TRBV10-3|TRBJ2-1
CAISKPEINEQFF
>TRBV7-8|TRBJ2-7
CASSLVPLGQGHEQYF
>TRBV18|TRBJ2-7
CASSAQGQEQYF
>TRBV11-1|TRBJ2-7
CASSSIPGGITYEQYF
>TRBV10-3|TRBJ2-5
CAISERAGSQETQYF
>TRBV7-9|TRBJ1-6
CASSLGPGSPLHF
>TRBV6-5|TRBJ1-5
CATAGQGNQPQHF
>TRBV29-1|TRBJ1-1
CSVALNTEAFF
>TRBV7-9|TRBJ2-7
CASSGTGSHEQYF
>TRBV7-3|TRBJ2-3
CASSPTGQGTDTQYF
>TRBV4-2|TRBJ2-3
CASSQDLRSGTQYF
>TRBV7-2|TRBJ2-7
CASRSTSYEQYF
>TRBV25-1|TRBJ1-6
CASSGQVYNSPLHF
>TRBV19|TRBJ1-2
CASSIAGRHTF
>TRBV19|TRBJ1-5
CASSELHQPQHF
>TRBV7-9|TRBJ2-3
CASSLGQVADTQYF
>TRBV5-4|TRBJ2-5
CASSLSIQETQYF
>TRBV25-1|TRBJ2-1
CASSEYGERDYNEQFF
>TRBV25-1|TRBJ1-3
CASSFGQDTIYF
>TRBV5-6|TRBJ2-7
CATQGTNVYEQYF
>TRBV2|TRBJ2-2
CASSSGTTNTGELFF
>TRBV30|TRBJ1-5
CAWTGGSNQPQHF
>TRBV7-9|TRBJ2-1
CASSAQGAYNEQFF
>TRBV4-1|TRBJ1-2
CASSQVGGQRPHYGYTF
>TRBV6-9|TRBJ1-6
CASSTGTGCSPLHF
>TRBV27|TRBJ1-5
CASSLSGTDNQPQHF